The 16 T cell receptor beta chains in this list originate from one sample, sequenced in a study of CD8 T cell repertoires and HIV-1 epitope variants. What these receptors recognize is not known. Assay: immunoSEQ multiplex PCR; the TCRdb copy retains only in-frame clones and omits some. The sample yields 4,500 to 6,500 clones, about three fifths seen once. The sequenced sample was cultured CD8+ T cells derived from PBMCs. These receptors were collected from a male donor with HIV.

This CDR3 reads CAWGLATLQYF. CDR3 in DNA: TGTGCCTGGGGGCTTGCGACGTTACAGTACTTC. J is TRBJ2-7 and V is TRBV30; D gene ambiguous. Per the germline V gene, CDR1 is GTSNPN and CDR2 is SVGIG (reference sequence). Trimming removed 5 bases from V and 10 bases from J, with 15 bases in between. The CDR3 totals 11 residues.

The V call is TRBV25-1, the J call TRBJ2-5, with 7 nucleotides matching TRBD2. The germline CDR1 and CDR2 sequences are MGHDK and SYGVNS. Trimming at V came to 6 bases and at J to 5 bases, leaving 0 bases not matched to a gene. The CDR3 is 11 amino acids. The CDR3 sequence is CASRGGETQYF. For the CDR3, the DNA is TGTGCCAGCAGGGGAGGGGAGACCCAGTACTTC. Filled out from reference TRBV25-1 and TRBJ2-5, the complete variable domain reads EADIYQTPRYLVIGTGKKITLECSQTMGHDKMYWYQQDPGMELHLIHYSYGVNSTEKGDLSSESTVSRIRTEHFPLTLESARPSHTSQYLCASRGGETQYFGPGTRLLVL.

This clone was seen a few times. The rearrangement joins TRBV10-2 to TRBJ1-2; a possible D gene is TRBD1 (5 bases). CDR1 is WSHSY, CDR2 SAAADI, per germline. With 2 bases removed from V and 8 bases from J, the gap between germline ends came to 9 bases. The CDR3 has 12 amino acids. The CDR3 is CASSEGAGGYTF. CDR3 in DNA: TGCGCCAGCAGTGAGGGGGCAGGGGGCTACACCTTC.

The chain combines TRBV27 with TRBJ2-3; D gene uncertain. The V and J ends lost 6 bases and 1 base respectively, with 11 bases between them. Germline V gives CDR1 MNHEY, CDR2 SMNVEV (reference sequence). The CDR3 totals 14 residues. Here the CDR3 DNA reads TGTGCCAGCAGATCCCCGTCCGGCACAGATACGCAGTATTTT. Its translation is CASRSPSGTDTQYF.

The chain combines TRBV28 with TRBJ2-3; 8 positions match TRBD2. This CDR3 spans 15 amino acids. V lost 1 base to trimming and J lost 5 bases; unmatched junction nucleotides: 5. CDR1 MDHEN and CDR2 SYDVKM come from the germline V gene. The CDR3 protein is CASSLFAGGVDTQYF. CDR3 bases: TGTGCCAGCAGTTTATTCGCGGGAGGTGTAGATACGCAGTATTTT.

The rearrangement joins TRBV9 to TRBJ2-7; D is possibly TRBD1 (5 bases). The CDR3 has 13 residues. The V gene lost 3 bases and the J gene lost 0 bases, with 7 bases spanning the gap. The germline V gene encodes CDR1 SGDLS and CDR2 YYNGEE. CDR3 DNA sequence: TGTGCCAGCAGCGAAGACAGCTCCTACGAGCAGTACTTC. Translating gives CASSEDSSYEQYF.

This clone came up once. The rearrangement links TRBV9 to TRBJ2-2; TRBD1 or TRBD2 may be the D gene (6 bases each). This CDR3 spans 15 amino acids. V was trimmed by 4 bases and J by 4 bases, leaving 14 bases between them. Germline CDR1 reads SGDLS; CDR2 reads YYNGEE. The chain's CDR3 is CASSPWTAGTGELFF. The CDR3 DNA is TGTGCCAGCAGCCCTTGGACAGCGGGCACCGGGGAGCTGTTTTTT.

The genes are TRBV5-1 and TRBJ2-7; 14 nucleotides agree with TRBD2. Germline V lookup: CDR1 SGHRS, CDR2 YFSETQ. This CDR3 spans 16 amino acids. J was trimmed by 5 bases and V by 4 bases; bases with no gene match: 8. CDR3 sequence (DNA): TGCGCCAGCAGCCCGGGGACTAGCGGGAGTTATGACGAGCAGTACTTC. Residues: CASSPGTSGSYDEQYF.

By its share, this clone is medium-sized (0.01 to 0.1%). The rearrangement links TRBV10-3 to TRBJ1-1, with a possible D match to TRBD1 (5 bases). Germline values: CDR1 ENHRY, CDR2 SYGVKD. The CDR3 covers 15 residues. Trimming took 2 bases from V and 2 from J, leaving 12 bases between them. The CDR3 DNA reads as TGTGCCATCAGTGAGCCTACGACAGCCAACACTGAAGCTTTCTTT. It codes for CAISEPTTANTEAFF.

The V call is TRBV5-1, the J call TRBJ2-7; D possibly corresponds to TRBD1 (5 bases). The CDR3 consists of 14 residues. Germline V CDR1 and CDR2: SGHRS, YFSETQ. V was pared by 0 bases and J by 4 bases, with 11 bases between. CDR3 sequence (DNA): TGCGCCAGCAGCTTGGAGGGGATGGAATACGAGCAGTACTTC. Translation gives CASSLEGMEYEQYF.

V and J are TRBV28 and TRBJ1-4; the D gene is possibly TRBD1 (6 bases). The germline gives CDR1 MDHEN, CDR2 SYDVKM. V gave up 1 base and J gave up 2 bases, with 8 bases separating them. This CDR3 contains 15 residues. Here the CDR3 DNA reads TGTGCCAGCAGTTTATACAGGGACACTAATGAAAAACTGTTTTTT. Translating gives CASSLYRDTNEKLFF.

V gene TRBV9 combines with J gene TRBJ2-2; TRBD2 agrees at 8 bases. V was clipped by 6 bases and J by 6 bases; unmatched bases: 7. Germline loops: CDR1 SGDLS, CDR2 YYNGEE. The CDR3 contains 14 residues. CDR3 nucleotides: TGTGCCAGCACCCCCGGGGGGGCTTCCGGGGAGCTGTTTTTT. Translated, it gives CASTPGGASGELFF.

This sequence joins TRBV5-1 and TRBJ1-1, with 9 bases matching TRBD1. The CDR3 has 16 amino acids. The trim removed 4 bases at V and 3 bases at J, leaving 10 bases unmatched. Germline CDR1 reads SGHRS; CDR2 reads YFSETQ. This CDR3 is CASSPPSTGGDTEAFF. The CDR3 DNA is TGCGCCAGCAGCCCCCCCTCGACAGGGGGGGACACTGAAGCTTTCTTT.

This clone was detected only a few times. This rearrangement joins TRBV19 to TRBJ2-3; no definite D call. Germline V gene data show CDR1 as LNHDA and CDR2 as SQIVND (reference sequence). The CDR3 length is 13 residues. V gave up 6 bases and J gave up 5 bases, with 12 bases separating them. The chain's CDR3 is CASRARMGDTQYF. CDR3 nucleotides: TGTGCCAGTAGAGCCCGTATGGGAGATACGCAGTATTTT.

The rearrangement joins TRBV6-6 to TRBJ2-7, with TRBD2 as a possible D gene (5 bases). Trimming removed 1 base from V and 2 bases from J, with 6 bases in between. CDR1 MNHNY and CDR2 SVGAGI come from the germline V gene (reference sequence). This CDR3 is 13 amino acids long. CDR3 sequence (DNA): TGTGCCAGCAGTTACTTCGGGGCCTACGAGCAGTACTTC. Translation: CASSYFGAYEQYF.

The chain has TRBV13 and TRBJ2-1, with 8 positions matching TRBD1. Trimming at V came to 5 bases and at J to 2 bases, leaving 5 bases not matched to a gene. CDR1 and CDR2 (germline): PRHDT, FYEKMQ (reference sequence). CDR3 size: 15 residues. DNA for the CDR3: TGTGCCAGCAGCCGGACAGGGAGCGCCTACAATGAGCAGTTCTTC. Encoded protein: CASSRTGSAYNEQFF.